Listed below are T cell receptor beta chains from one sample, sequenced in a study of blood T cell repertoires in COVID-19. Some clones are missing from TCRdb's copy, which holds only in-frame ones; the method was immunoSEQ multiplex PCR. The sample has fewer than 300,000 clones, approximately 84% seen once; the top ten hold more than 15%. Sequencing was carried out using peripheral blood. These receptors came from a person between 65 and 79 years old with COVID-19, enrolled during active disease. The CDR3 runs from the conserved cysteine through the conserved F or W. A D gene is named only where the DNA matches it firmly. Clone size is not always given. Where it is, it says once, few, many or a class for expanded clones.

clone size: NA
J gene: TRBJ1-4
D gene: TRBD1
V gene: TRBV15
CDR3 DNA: TGTGCCACCAGCAGAGATCTCGCACAGGGGGCGGAAAAACTGTTTTTT
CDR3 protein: CATSRDLAQGAEKLFF

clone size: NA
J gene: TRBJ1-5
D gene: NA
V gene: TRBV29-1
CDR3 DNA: TGCAGCGTTGACAGAAATCAGCCCCAGCATTTT
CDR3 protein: CSVDRNQPQHF

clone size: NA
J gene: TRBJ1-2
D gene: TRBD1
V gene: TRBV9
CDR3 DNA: TGTGCCAGCACCCTAGGAAACAGGGGGAGTTCTAACTATGGCTACACCTTC
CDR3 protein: CASTLGNRGSSNYGYTF

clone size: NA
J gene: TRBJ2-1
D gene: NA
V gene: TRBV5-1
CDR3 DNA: TGCGCCAGCAGCTCGGACAGCTCCTACAATGAGCAGTTCTTC
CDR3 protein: CASSSDSSYNEQFF

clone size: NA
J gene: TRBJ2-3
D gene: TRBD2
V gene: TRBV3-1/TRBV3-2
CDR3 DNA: TGTGCCAGCAGCCAAGAGACTAGCGGGGGCGCAGATACGCAGTATTTT
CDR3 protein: CASSQETSGGADTQYF

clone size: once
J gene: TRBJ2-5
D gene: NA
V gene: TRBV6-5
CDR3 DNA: TGTGCCAGCAGTTACCCCGGGATCCCGCAGACCCAGTACTTC
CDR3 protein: CASSYPGIPQTQYF

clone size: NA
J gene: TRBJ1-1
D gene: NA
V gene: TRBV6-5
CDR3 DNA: TGTGCCAGCAGTTACTCGCTCCGTGACAAACCTGAAGCTTTCTTT
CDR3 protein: CASSYSLRDKPEAFF

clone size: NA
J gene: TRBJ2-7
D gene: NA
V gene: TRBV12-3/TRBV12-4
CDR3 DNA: TGTGCCAGCAGTTTGGTCCGCGTATCCGAGCAGTACTTC
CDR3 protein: CASSLVRVSEQYF

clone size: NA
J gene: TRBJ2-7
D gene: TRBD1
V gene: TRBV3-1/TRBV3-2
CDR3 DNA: TGTGCCAGCAGCCTGTTCGGACAGGGGCTGTACGAGCAGTACTTC
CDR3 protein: CASSLFGQGLYEQYF

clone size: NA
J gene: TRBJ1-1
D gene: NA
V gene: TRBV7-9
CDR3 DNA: TGTGCCAGCAGCTCCCGTAGACAGGAAAACACTGAAGCTTTCTTT
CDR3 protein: CASSSRRQENTEAFF

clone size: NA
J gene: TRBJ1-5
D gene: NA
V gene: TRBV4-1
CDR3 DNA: TGCGCCAGCAGCCAAGAGGAGCATCAGCCCCAGCATTTT
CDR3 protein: CASSQEEHQPQHF

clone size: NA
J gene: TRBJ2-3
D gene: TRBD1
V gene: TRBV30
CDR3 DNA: TGTGCCTCGGGAGGGGACAGGGGATCAGATACGCAGTATTTT
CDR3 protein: CASGGDRGSDTQYF

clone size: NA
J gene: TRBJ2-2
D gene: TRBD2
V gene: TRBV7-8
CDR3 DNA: TGTGCCAGCAGCTTAGTGGGACTAGCGGGCGCCGGGGAGCTGTTTTTT
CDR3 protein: CASSLVGLAGAGELFF

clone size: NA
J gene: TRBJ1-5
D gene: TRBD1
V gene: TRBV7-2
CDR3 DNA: TGTGCCAGCAGCTTAGTTTATCGTCAGGGGGCTTGGCAGCCCCAGCATTTT
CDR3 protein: CASSLVYRQGAWQPQHF

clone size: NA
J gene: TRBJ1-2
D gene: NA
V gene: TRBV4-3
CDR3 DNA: TGCGCCAGCAGCCTTAACTTGGACAGCCCCCCGGTCGATGGCTACACCTTC
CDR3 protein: CASSLNLDSPPVDGYTF

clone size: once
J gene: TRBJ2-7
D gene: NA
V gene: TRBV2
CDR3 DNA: TGTGCCAGCGGACAGACTTACGAGCAGTACTTC
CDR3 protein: CASGQTYEQYF

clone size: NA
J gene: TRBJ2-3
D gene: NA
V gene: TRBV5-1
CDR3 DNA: TGCGCCAGCAGCTTGGCGCGGCAGCCGACAGATACGCAGTATTTT
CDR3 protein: CASSLARQPTDTQYF

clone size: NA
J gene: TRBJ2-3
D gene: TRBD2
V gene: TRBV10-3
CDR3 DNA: TGTGCCACTTTAGCGGGAGTCTCAGATACGCAGTATTTT
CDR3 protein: CATLAGVSDTQYF

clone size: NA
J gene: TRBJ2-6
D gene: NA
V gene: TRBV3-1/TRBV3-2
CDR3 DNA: TGTGCCAGCAGCCAAGGCAGGGGGGACTCTGGGGCCAACGTCCTGACTTTC
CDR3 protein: CASSQGRGDSGANVLTF

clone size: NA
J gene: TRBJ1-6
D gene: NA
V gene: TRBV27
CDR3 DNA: TGTGCCAGCATGACAGGTCCTAATTCACCCCTCCACTTT
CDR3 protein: CASMTGPNSPLHF

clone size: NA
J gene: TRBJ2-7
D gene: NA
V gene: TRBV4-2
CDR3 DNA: TGTGCCAGCAGTCAGATGCCCCAGGAGGCCTACGAGCAGTACTTC
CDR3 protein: CASSQMPQEAYEQYF

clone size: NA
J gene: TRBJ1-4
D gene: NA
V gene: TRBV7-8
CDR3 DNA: TGTGCCAGCAGCTTACGCTTATCTCAGGGTGAAAAACTGTTTTTT
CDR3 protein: CASSLRLSQGEKLFF

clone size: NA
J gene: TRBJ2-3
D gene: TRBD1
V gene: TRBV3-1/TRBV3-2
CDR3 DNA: TGTGCCAGCAGCCAAGGGGGACAGGGTTTTGCAGATACGCAGTATTTT
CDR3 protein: CASSQGGQGFADTQYF

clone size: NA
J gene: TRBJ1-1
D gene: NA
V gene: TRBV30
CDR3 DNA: TGTGCCGGGATACACCGGGGGTTGACTGAAGCTTTCTTT
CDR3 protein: CAGIHRGLTEAFF

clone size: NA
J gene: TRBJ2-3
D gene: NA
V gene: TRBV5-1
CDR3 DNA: TGCGCCAGCAGAGGGGAACCGGTGGAGGGTACGCAGTATTTT
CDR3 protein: CASRGEPVEGTQYF

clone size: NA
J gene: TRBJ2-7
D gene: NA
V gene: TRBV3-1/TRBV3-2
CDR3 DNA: TGTGCCAGCAGCCAAGTAAGGGGGTCCGAGCAGTACTTC
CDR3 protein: CASSQVRGSEQYF

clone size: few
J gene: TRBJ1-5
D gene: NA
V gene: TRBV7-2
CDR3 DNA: TGTGCCAGCAGCTTAGAGGGGCAGGGGTTTAGCAATCAGCCCCAGCATTTT
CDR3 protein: CASSLEGQGFSNQPQHF